This TCR beta chain emerged from a study of cytomegalovirus exposure and HLA in healthy donors. Only a few counts were recorded for this clone. Its cognate antigen is unknown. General study results and limits: A few chains linked to CMV were shown in vitro to be specific for CMV antigens.

PCR primers comprised 60 Vbeta and 13 Jbeta primers. This table comes from immunoSEQ multiplex PCR, and its TCRdb copy is limited to in-frame clones, with some not included. Of roughly 120,000 clones in the sample, roughly 83% are singletons; the top ten hold more than 1.5%. Specimen: PBMCs. This receptor was identified in a man aged 18 to 29 in good health and CMV-seronegative.

The CDR3 sequence: CASRETTGHNQPQHF. DNA of the CDR3: TGTGCCAGCAGAGAAACCACAGGCCACAATCAGCCCCAGCATTTT. The rearrangement joins TRBV28 to TRBJ1-5; perhaps TRBD1 as D (5 bases). Trimming pared 6 bases from V and 3 bases from J, leaving 15 bases between. Germline V gives CDR1 MDHEN, CDR2 SYDVKM. CDR3 length: 15 amino acids.